This T cell receptor (beta chain) was obtained from a study of response to subunit inactivated influenza vaccine. V was shortened by 4 bases and J by 2 bases, with 13 bases between the two germline ends. This CDR3 has 15 amino acids. Germline-derived CDR1 and CDR2 are SGHRS and YFSETQ. TCRdb reprocessed the RT-PCR reads via MiXCR and lists one record per CDR3 protein. The sample carries fewer than 750,000 distinct CDR3 sequences, 13% to 15% recorded once. This clonotype was seen a handful of times. The starting material was PBMCs from blood, obtained approximately 12 days after vaccination. This clonotype originated in a man in his forties or fifties who received an inactivated influenza vaccine. V usage is TRBV5-1 and J usage is TRBJ2-1, with D perhaps TRBD2 (6 bases). The CDR3 here is CASSPTAGTYNEQFF. In DNA, the CDR3 is TGCGCCAGCAGCCCGACGGCGGGGACCTACAATGAGCAGTTCTTC.